Following are 14 T cell receptor beta chains from one sample sequenced in a study of T cell responses to AZD1222 COVID-19 vaccine. The repertoire was sequenced with immunoSEQ multiplex PCR; TCRdb's copy has only in-frame clones and lacks some. This table has about 93,000 clones, over 75% appearing once. The sample was peripheral blood, taken 28 days after the second AZD1222 dose. Receptor source: an adult who received the AZD1222 COVID-19 vaccine.

This clone was picked up one time. The chain has TRBV9 and TRBJ1-6, with D maybe TRBD1 (5 bases). Germline loops: CDR1 SGDLS, CDR2 YYNGEE. Trimming pared 0 bases from V and 7 bases from J, leaving 5 bases between. CDR3 size: 13 residues. The CDR3 DNA follows: TGTGCCAGCAGCGTAGGGGGCAATTCACCCCTCCACTTT. Translation gives CASSVGGNSPLHF.

The V and J genes are TRBV18 and TRBJ2-2, with 10 bases matching TRBD2. The CDR3 consists of 18 residues. The V segment lost 2 bases and the J segment 2 bases; nucleotides outside the gene matches: 8. Germline CDR1 is KGHSH and CDR2 is LQKENI. CDR3 protein: CASSPRNLAGDNTGELFF. Here the CDR3 DNA reads TGTGCCAGCTCACCAAGGAATCTAGCGGGGGACAACACCGGGGAGCTGTTTTTT.

In this sample, this clone turned up once. This sequence joins TRBV2 and TRBJ2-7, with a possible D match to TRBD1 (6 bases). The CDR3 runs 16 residues. The germline V and J ends were trimmed by 2 bases and 4 bases, with 18 bases remaining between them. Germline values: CDR1 SNHLY, CDR2 FYNNEI. The CDR3 protein is CASSEYRASDYYEQYF. The CDR3, as DNA: TGTGCCAGCAGTGAATACAGGGCTTCAGATTATTACGAGCAGTACTTC.

The chain couples TRBV27 to TRBJ1-1, with 8 bases aligning to TRBD1. The V gene end was trimmed by 4 bases and the J gene end by 7 bases; junction bases not matched to a gene: 11. The CDR3 has 15 residues. Germline V gene sequence: CDR1 MNHEY, CDR2 SMNVEV (reference sequence). The CDR3 loop reads CASSWTGSYLGEAFF. As DNA, the CDR3 is TGTGCCAGCAGTTGGACAGGGAGTTATCTCGGTGAAGCTTTCTTT.

The chain joins TRBV30 to TRBJ2-1; 8 nucleotides line up with TRBD2. V dropped 4 bases and J dropped 0; count of bases not matched to a gene: 8. The CDR3 spans 16 residues. Germline CDR1 GTSNPN, CDR2 SVGIG (reference sequence). CDR3 sequence (DNA): TGTGCCTGGAAAGTAGGTAGCGGGATCTCCTACAATGAGCAGTTCTTC. Encoded protein: CAWKVGSGISYNEQFF.

This chain connects TRBV7-9 to TRBJ1-6; 8 nucleotides match TRBD1. The V segment lost 5 bases and the J segment 4 bases; nucleotides outside the gene matches: 4. This CDR3 region has 15 residues. Per the germline V gene, CDR1 is SEHNR and CDR2 is FQNEAQ (reference sequence). In nucleotides, the CDR3 is TGTGCCAGCAGCAACGGACAGGGTTATAATTCACCCCTCCACTTT. Protein: CASSNGQGYNSPLHF.

The chain combines TRBV5-1 with TRBJ2-3; D may be TRBD1 (6 bases). Germline assignment: CDR1 SGHRS and CDR2 YFSETQ. The CDR3 has 14 residues. V lost 2 bases, J lost 1 base, and 8 bases lay in between. The CDR3 sequence: CASSLGQRTDTQYF. The CDR3 nucleotides read TGCGCCAGCAGCTTAGGACAGCGCACAGATACGCAGTATTTT.

In DNA, the CDR3 is TGTGCCAGTGGCCTCGGGGGTTATGAGCAGTTCTTC. The encoded protein is CASGLGGYEQFF. The rearrangement joins TRBV19 to TRBJ2-1; a weak D match, TRBD2 (6 bases). The length of the CDR3 is 12 residues. Trimming pared 8 bases from V and 8 bases from J, leaving 13 bases between. The V gene's germline CDR1 is LNHDA and CDR2 SQIVND (reference sequence).

V usage is TRBV2 and J usage is TRBJ1-1; perhaps TRBD1 as D (6 bases). This CDR3 is 13 amino acids long. Germline CDR1 is SNHLY and CDR2 is FYNNEI. The ends were cut back, 7 bases at V and 4 bases at J, with 13 bases in the middle. CDR3 sequence: CASNGGLGTEAFF. For the CDR3, the DNA is TGTGCCAGCAATGGGGGGCTGGGCACTGAAGCTTTCTTT. The complete variable domain, with remaining parts taken from reference TRBV2 and TRBJ1-1, reads EPEVTQTPSHQVTQMGQEVILRCVPISNHLYFYWYRQILGQKVEFLVSFYNNEISEKSEIFDDQFSVERPDGSNFTLKIRSTKLEDSAMYFCASNGGLGTEAFFGQGTRLTVV.

This clone was recorded once. V is TRBV2 and J is TRBJ2-7; 10 positions match TRBD1. V lost 6 bases to trimming and J lost 11 bases; unmatched junction nucleotides: 13. Germline lookup yields CDR1 SNHLY and CDR2 FYNNEI. The CDR3 covers 14 residues. The CDR3 is CASRTGTGERVEYF. For the CDR3, the DNA is TGTGCCAGCAGGACAGGGACAGGGGAAAGGGTGGAGTACTTC.

The chain combines TRBV19 with TRBJ2-1; 7 nucleotides match TRBD2. CDR3 size: 13 residues. Trimming removed 6 bases from V and 7 bases from J; junction bases left unmatched: 6. Germline V CDR1 and CDR2: LNHDA, SQIVND (reference sequence). CDR3 region: CASRAGRLNEQFF. DNA for the CDR3: TGTGCCAGTAGAGCGGGGAGGTTGAATGAGCAGTTCTTC. The whole variable domain, remainder taken from reference TRBV19 and TRBJ2-1, is DGGITQSPKYLFRKEGQNVTLSCEQNLNHDAMYWYRQDPGQGLRLIYYSQIVNDFQKGDIAEGYSVSREKKESFPLTVTSAQKNPTAFYLCASRAGRLNEQFFGPGTRLTVL.

A single count supports this clone. This sequence joins TRBV6-5 and TRBJ2-3; TRBD1 is a possible D gene (6 bases). V was pared by 3 bases and J by 3 bases, with 16 bases between. Germline assignment: CDR1 MNHEY and CDR2 SVGAGI. The CDR3 is made up of 16 amino acids. Here the CDR3 DNA reads TGTGCCAGCAGTTATGGGGGCTGGGGATCGACAGATACGCAGTATTTT. Translating gives CASSYGGWGSTDTQYF.

V is TRBV7-3 and J is TRBJ2-3, with D possibly TRBD1 on 5 matching bases. The V end lost 3 bases, the J end lost 1 base, and 8 bases lay between the germline ends. Germline V gives CDR1 SGHTA, CDR2 FQGTGA. The CDR3 contains 14 residues. The CDR3 DNA follows: TGTGCCAGCAGCTTGGTACAGGGCACAGATACGCAGTATTTT. Amino acid sequence: CASSLVQGTDTQYF. Variable domain in full (rest from reference TRBV7-3 and TRBJ2-3): GAGVSQTPSNKVTEKGKYVELRCDPISGHTALYWYRQSLGQGPEFLIYFQGTGAADDSGLPNDRFFAVRPEGSVSTLKIQRTERGDSAVYLCASSLVQGTDTQYFGPGTRLTVL.

The V gene is TRBV25-1, the J gene TRBJ1-2; D gene ambiguous. The germline V gene encodes CDR1 MGHDK and CDR2 SYGVNS. The ends were cut back, 1 base at V and 4 bases at J, with 7 bases in the middle. The CDR3 is 13 amino acids. DNA of the CDR3: TGTGCCAGCAGTGAATCGGGCGGCTATGGCTACACCTTC. It encodes CASSESGGYGYTF.